The 15 T cell receptor beta chains below come from one sample, sequenced in a study of radiotherapy plus CTLA-4 blockade in lung cancer. TCRdb's copy holds only in-frame clones and misses some; the assay was immunoSEQ multiplex PCR. This table holds roughly 30,000 clones, 60% to 85% found once. The sequenced sample was peripheral blood, obtained from a patient treated with radiotherapy plus ipilimumab. These receptors all stem from a human donor with non-small cell lung cancer that progressed on radiotherapy plus ipilimumab.

The V gene is TRBV27, the J gene TRBJ2-1, with a possible D match to TRBD1 (6 bases). The CDR3 contains 15 residues. CDR1 is MNHEY and CDR2 is SMNVEV in the germline V gene (reference sequence). The V and J ends lost 6 bases and 1 base respectively, with 13 bases between them. CDR3 sequence reads: CASRREQGSYNEQFF. DNA for the CDR3: TGTGCCAGCAGGAGGGAGCAGGGGTCCTACAATGAGCAGTTCTTC.

The table lists this clone with a few counts. The genes are TRBV7-9 and TRBJ2-2, with D tentatively TRBD2 (5 bases). Per the germline V gene, CDR1 is SEHNR and CDR2 is FQNEAQ (reference sequence). Trimming took 2 bases from V and 2 from J, leaving 6 bases between them. The CDR3 covers 14 residues. The CDR3 coding sequence is TGTGCCAGCAGCTTAAGCGGTAACACCGGGGAGCTGTTTTTT. Translation gives CASSLSGNTGELFF.

J is TRBJ1-2 and V is TRBV5-6; the match to TRBD1 covers 10 bases. Germline CDR1 and CDR2: SGHDT and YYEEEE. Trimming removed 2 bases from V and 6 bases from J; junction bases left unmatched: 10. The CDR3 is 16 residues long. CDR3 in amino acids: CASSFGTGARGDGYTF. CDR3 in DNA: TGTGCCAGCAGCTTCGGGACAGGGGCGCGAGGGGATGGCTACACCTTC.

This chain links TRBV11-1 with TRBJ2-2; a weak D match, TRBD2 (6 bases). Germline V lookup: CDR1 SGHAT, CDR2 FQDESV (reference sequence). The CDR3 is made up of 15 amino acids. V was shortened by 5 bases and J by 6 bases, with 16 bases between the two germline ends. The CDR3 is CASSPGSGSAGELFF. The CDR3 region has the DNA TGTGCCAGCAGCCCCGGGAGTGGATCTGCCGGGGAGCTGTTTTTT.

V gene TRBV5-4 combines with J gene TRBJ2-7; 9 nucleotides agree with TRBD1. This CDR3 has 13 residues. Germline values: CDR1 SGHNT, CDR2 YYREEE (reference sequence). V shed 3 bases, J shed 5 bases, and the junction held 3 bases outside the gene matches. The CDR3 protein is CASSWGQGNEQYF. The CDR3 DNA reads TGTGCCAGCAGCTGGGGACAGGGAAACGAGCAGTACTTC.

This chain joins TRBV29-1 and TRBJ2-7; 10 bases align to TRBD1. V dropped 5 bases and J dropped 3; count of bases not matched to a gene: 1. CDR1 SQVTM and CDR2 ANQGSEA come from the germline V gene. The CDR3 runs to 12 residues. This CDR3 is CSVRTGGYEQYF. The CDR3, as DNA: TGCAGCGTTAGGACAGGGGGCTACGAGCAGTACTTC.

The CDR3: CASSSTSDTQYF. In nucleotides, the CDR3 is TGTGCCAGCAGCTCGACATCCGATACGCAGTATTTT. This rearrangement joins TRBV5-5 to TRBJ2-3; no clear D gene. Trimming took off 3 bases at V and 6 bases at J, with 8 bases between the two ends. Germline CDR1 reads SGHKS; CDR2 reads YYEKEE (reference sequence). The CDR3 runs 12 residues.

J is TRBJ2-5 and V is TRBV7-2, with D possibly called TRBD1 or TRBD2 (6 bases each). CDR1 and CDR2 (germline): SGHTA, FQGNSA. V lost 5 bases to trimming and J lost 2 bases, with 15 bases between them. This CDR3 region has 15 residues. The CDR3 loop is CASSPPTGLQETQYF. The CDR3 DNA is TGTGCCAGCAGCCCGCCGACAGGACTACAAGAGACCCAGTACTTC.

The chain has TRBV5-6 and TRBJ1-1; 7 bases align to TRBD1. The germline gives CDR1 SGHDT, CDR2 YYEEEE. This CDR3 has 16 residues. Trimming took 0 bases from V and 0 from J; bases not matched to a gene: 5. CDR3 sequence (DNA): TGTGCCAGCAGCTTGGAGAGGGGGCGGCTGAACACTGAAGCTTTCTTT. Residues: CASSLERGRLNTEAFF. Based on the CDR3 plus reference TRBV5-6 and TRBJ1-1, the full variable domain is DAGVTQSPTHLIKTRGQQVTLRCSPKSGHDTVSWYQQALGQGPQFIFQYYEEEERQRGNFPDRFSGHQFPNYSSELNVNALLLGDSALYLCASSLERGRLNTEAFFGQGTRLTVV.

V is TRBV29-1 and J is TRBJ1-1; D is possibly TRBD1 (6 bases). Germline loops: CDR1 SQVTM, CDR2 ANQGSEA. V lost 6 bases and J lost 10, with 15 bases in between. The CDR3 length is 11 residues. The CDR3 spells CSVLGTLGAFF. The CDR3 region has the DNA TGCAGCGTCTTGGGGACATTAGGAGCTTTCTTT. The entire variable domain, with the rest obtained from reference TRBV29-1 and TRBJ1-1, is as follows: SAVISQKPSRDICQRGTSLTIQCQVDSQVTMMFWYRQQPGQSLTLIATANQGSEATYESGFVIDKFPISRPNLTFSTLTVSNMSPEDSSIYLCSVLGTLGAFFGQGTRLTVV.

The gene calls are TRBV6-1 and TRBJ1-4; 7 nucleotides match TRBD1. The CDR3 sequence is 12 residues long. Germline lookup yields CDR1 MNHNS and CDR2 SASEGT. V gave up 6 bases and J gave up 16 bases; unmatched junction bases: 11. The CDR3 loop is CASSLPVGQWFF. The CDR3 DNA follows: TGTGCCAGCAGCCTCCCCGTGGGACAGTGGTTTTTT.

CDR3 protein: CASRGWRGQGNEQFF. CDR3 sequence (DNA): TGTGCCAGCCGCGGGTGGAGAGGCCAAGGCAATGAGCAGTTCTTC. The V call is TRBV11-2, the J call TRBJ2-1; perhaps TRBD2 as D (5 bases). The CDR3 contains 15 residues. V gave up 8 bases and J gave up 6 bases, with 20 bases separating them. CDR1 and CDR2 (germline): SGHAT, FQNNGV.

The chain uses TRBV28 and TRBJ2-3; D is unresolved. V was pared by 8 bases and J by 1 base, with 10 bases between. In germline, CDR1 is MDHEN, CDR2 SYDVKM. This CDR3 has 13 residues. CDR3 sequence reads: CASSPGGTDTQYF. The CDR3 DNA sequence: TGTGCCAGCTCCCCGGGCGGCACAGATACGCAGTATTTT. Full variable domain (rest looked up from reference TRBV28 and TRBJ2-3): DVKVTQSSRYLVKRTGEKVFLECVQDMDHENMFWYRQDPGLGLRLIYFSYDVKMKEKGDIPEGYSVSREKKERFSLILESASTNQTSMYLCASSPGGTDTQYFGPGTRLTVL.

This chain joins TRBV10-3 and TRBJ1-6, with D possibly being TRBD1 (6 bases). Germline V lookup: CDR1 ENHRY, CDR2 SYGVKD. The CDR3 totals 15 residues. V was cut by 2 bases and J by 4 bases, with 9 bases left in between. CDR3 nucleotide sequence: TGTGCCATCAGTGAGCCAACAGGGTATAATTCACCCCTCCACTTT. This gives the protein CAISEPTGYNSPLHF.

The V and J genes are TRBV7-9 and TRBJ2-3; TRBD2 is a possible D gene (6 bases). Germline V gene sequence: CDR1 SEHNR, CDR2 FQNEAQ (reference sequence). The CDR3 covers 16 residues. Trimming stripped 3 bases from V and 6 bases from J, with 19 bases between. The DNA for the CDR3 is TGTGCCAGCAGCTTTTCAGTTGGGACTTTTGGGGATACGCAGTATTTT. Residues: CASSFSVGTFGDTQYF.